This T cell receptor (beta chain) was profiled in a study of T cells in localized non-small cell lung cancer. This CDR3 spans 15 amino acids. Data came from immunoSEQ multiplex PCR; TCRdb stores just in-frame clones and leaves some out. The data hold around 31,000 clones, with around 94% observed a single time. Whole-study findings and limits: Blood T cell density predicted longer survival; adjacent-lung clonality, shorter. Heterogeneity remains possible because sequencing was limited to only one tumor region. Uninvolved adjacent lung showed higher T cell clonality than tumor. The study detected a median around 50 of the top 100 tumor clones in adjacent lung.

A note on this clone: Its antigen is currently unknown.

The material sequenced was peripheral blood, taken before any cancer treatment. The rearrangement uses TRBV21-1 and TRBJ1-5. TRBV21-1 has pseudogene status. The receptor's source is a woman aged 40-69 years with stage I lung adenocarcinoma. The DNA for the CDR3 is TGTGCCAGCAGCAATCCTCGAGGGAGCAATCAGCCCCAGCATTTT. Translated, it gives CASSNPRGSNQPQHF.